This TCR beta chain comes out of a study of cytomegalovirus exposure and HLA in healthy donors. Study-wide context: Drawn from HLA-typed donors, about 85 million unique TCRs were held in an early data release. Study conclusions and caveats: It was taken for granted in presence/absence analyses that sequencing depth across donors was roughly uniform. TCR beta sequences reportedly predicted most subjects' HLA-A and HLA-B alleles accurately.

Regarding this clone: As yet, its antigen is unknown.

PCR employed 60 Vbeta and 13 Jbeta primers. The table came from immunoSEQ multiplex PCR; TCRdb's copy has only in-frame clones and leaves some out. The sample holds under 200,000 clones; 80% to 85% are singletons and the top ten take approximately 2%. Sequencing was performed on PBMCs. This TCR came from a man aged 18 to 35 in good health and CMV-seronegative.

CDR3 DNA sequence: TGTGCCAGCAGTTTGATAGTTTCGGATGAGCAGTTCTTC. Amino acid sequence: CASSLIVSDEQFF. J is TRBJ2-1 and V is TRBV27; D is unclear. The germline gives CDR1 MNHEY, CDR2 SMNVEV (reference sequence). The CDR3 is 13 residues long. Deletions cut 3 bases from V and 8 bases from J, with 11 bases between.